The clone carrying this T cell receptor (beta chain) was counted a few times. Its antigen is as yet unknown. With a much larger clone just one base away, this may be a read error. CDR3 size: 13 residues. Germline CDR1 and CDR2: SGHTA and FQGNSA. Time point denoted: longitudinal time-point 2. The unsorted libraries were produced from 2 million PBMCs held at -80 C. The data are from a study of neurological immune-mediated disorders. Study-level findings and limits: Private repertoires in all groups were suggested by the absence of shared CDR3 amino acid sequences among expanded clones across subjects.

cDNA synthesis was performed by 5'RACE with 10-nucleotide random UMIs. The yield of each sequencing run was over 170 million TCR-beta sequences from 15-18 subjects. Using its own MiXCR run on the 5' RACE reads, TCRdb lists one record per CDR3 protein. The data show about 49,000 distinct CDR3 sequences, around 12% seen once. The sample taken for sequencing was PBMCs. This TCR derives from a male donor with HTLV-1-associated myelopathy (HAM/TSP). The chain has TRBV7-2 and TRBJ2-1; D unclear. The CDR3 here is CANSWVVEDEQFF. DNA of the CDR3: TGTGCCAACAGCTGGGTAGTCGAGGATGAGCAGTTCTTC. Using reference TRBV7-2 and TRBJ2-1 for the parts outside the CDR3, the full variable domain is GAGVSQSPSNKVTEKGKDVELRCDPISGHTALYWYRQSLGQGLEFLIYFQGNSAPDKSGLPSDRFSAERTGGSVSTLTIQRTQQEDSAVYLCANSWVVEDEQFFGPGTRLTVL.